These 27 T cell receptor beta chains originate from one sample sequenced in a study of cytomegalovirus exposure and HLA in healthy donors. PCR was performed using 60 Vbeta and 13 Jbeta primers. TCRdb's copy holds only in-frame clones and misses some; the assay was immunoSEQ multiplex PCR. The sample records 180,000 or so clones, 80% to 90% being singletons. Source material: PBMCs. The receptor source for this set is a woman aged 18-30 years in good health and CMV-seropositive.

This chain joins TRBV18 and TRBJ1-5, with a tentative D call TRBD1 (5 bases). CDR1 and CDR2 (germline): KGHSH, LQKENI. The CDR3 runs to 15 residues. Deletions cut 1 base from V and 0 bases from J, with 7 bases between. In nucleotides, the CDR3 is TGTGCCAGCTCACCACGGGGGGATAGCAATCAGCCCCAGCATTTT. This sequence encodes CASSPRGDSNQPQHF. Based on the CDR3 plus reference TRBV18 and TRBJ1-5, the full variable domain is NAGVMQNPRHLVRRRGQEARLRCSPMKGHSHVYWYRQLPEEGLKFMVYLQKENIIDESGMPKERFSAEFPKEGPSILRIQQVVRGDSAAYFCASSPRGDSNQPQHFGDGTRLSIL.

CDR3 region: CASRLSGGYGYTF. The CDR3 DNA sequence: TGTGCCAGCAGACTATCAGGGGGCTATGGCTACACCTTC. This rearrangement joins TRBV14 to TRBJ1-2; 7 bases match TRBD1. The CDR3 covers 13 residues. Germline-derived CDR1 and CDR2 are SGHDN and FVKESK. With V trimmed by 6 bases and J by 4 bases, 5 bases remained unmatched. The complete variable domain, with remaining parts taken from reference TRBV14 and TRBJ1-2, reads EAGVTQFPSHSVIEKGQTVTLRCDPISGHDNLYWYRRVMGKEIKFLLHFVKESKQDESGMPNNRFLAERTGGTYSTLKVQPAELEDSGVYFCASRLSGGYGYTFGSGTRLTVV.

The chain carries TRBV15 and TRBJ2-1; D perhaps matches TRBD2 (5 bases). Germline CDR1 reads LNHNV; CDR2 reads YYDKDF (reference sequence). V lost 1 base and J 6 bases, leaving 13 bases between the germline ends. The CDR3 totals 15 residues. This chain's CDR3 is CATSRVNQRGNEQFF. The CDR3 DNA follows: TGTGCCACCAGCAGAGTGAACCAACGGGGCAATGAGCAGTTCTTC.

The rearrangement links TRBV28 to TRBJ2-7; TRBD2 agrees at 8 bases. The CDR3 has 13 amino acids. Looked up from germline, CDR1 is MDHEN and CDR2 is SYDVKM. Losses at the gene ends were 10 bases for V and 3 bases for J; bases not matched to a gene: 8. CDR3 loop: CAITRGGFYEQYF. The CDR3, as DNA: TGTGCCATCACTCGGGGGGGTTTCTACGAGCAGTACTTC.

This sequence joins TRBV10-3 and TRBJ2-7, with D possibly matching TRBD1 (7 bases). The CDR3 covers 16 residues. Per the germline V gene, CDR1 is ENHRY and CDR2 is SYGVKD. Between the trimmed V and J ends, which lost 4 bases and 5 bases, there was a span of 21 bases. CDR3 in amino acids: CAISVRGRGAADEQYF. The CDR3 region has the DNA TGTGCCATCAGTGTAAGGGGCAGGGGGGCCGCGGACGAGCAGTACTTC.

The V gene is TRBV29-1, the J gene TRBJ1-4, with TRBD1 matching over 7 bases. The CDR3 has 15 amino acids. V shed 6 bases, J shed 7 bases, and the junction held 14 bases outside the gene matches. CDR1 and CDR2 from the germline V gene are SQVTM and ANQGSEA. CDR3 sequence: CSVEKGAGIGEKLFF. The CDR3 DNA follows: TGCAGCGTGGAAAAGGGGGCAGGGATTGGTGAAAAACTGTTTTTT.

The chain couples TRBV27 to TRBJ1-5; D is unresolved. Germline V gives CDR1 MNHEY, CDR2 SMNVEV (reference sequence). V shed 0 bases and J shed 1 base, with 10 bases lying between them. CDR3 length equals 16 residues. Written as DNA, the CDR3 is TGTGCCAGCAGTTTATCTGGAGGGCTAAGCAATCAGCCCCAGCATTTT. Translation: CASSLSGGLSNQPQHF.

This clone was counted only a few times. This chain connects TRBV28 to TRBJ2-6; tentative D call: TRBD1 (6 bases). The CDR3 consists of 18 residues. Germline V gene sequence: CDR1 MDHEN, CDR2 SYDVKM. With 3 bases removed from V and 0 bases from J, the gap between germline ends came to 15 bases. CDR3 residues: CASSFLDRLNSGANVLTF. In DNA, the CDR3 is TGTGCCAGCAGTTTCCTGGACAGACTTAACTCTGGGGCCAACGTCCTGACTTTC. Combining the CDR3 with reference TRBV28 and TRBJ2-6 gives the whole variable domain DVKVTQSSRYLVKRTGEKVFLECVQDMDHENMFWYRQDPGLGLRLIYFSYDVKMKEKGDIPEGYSVSREKKERFSLILESASTNQTSMYLCASSFLDRLNSGANVLTFGAGSRLTVL.

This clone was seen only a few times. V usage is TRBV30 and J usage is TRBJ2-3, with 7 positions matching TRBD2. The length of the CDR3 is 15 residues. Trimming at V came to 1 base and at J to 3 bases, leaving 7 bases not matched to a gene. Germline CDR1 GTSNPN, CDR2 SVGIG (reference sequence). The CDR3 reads CAWSAGTIFTDTQYF. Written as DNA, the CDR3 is TGTGCCTGGAGTGCAGGGACTATTTTTACAGATACGCAGTATTTT.

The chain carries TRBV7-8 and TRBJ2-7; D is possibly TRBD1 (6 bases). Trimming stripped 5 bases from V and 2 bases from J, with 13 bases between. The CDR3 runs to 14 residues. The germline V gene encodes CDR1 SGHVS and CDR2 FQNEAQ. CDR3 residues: CASSQEGETYEQYF. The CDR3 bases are TGTGCCAGCAGCCAAGAGGGGGAGACCTACGAGCAGTACTTC.

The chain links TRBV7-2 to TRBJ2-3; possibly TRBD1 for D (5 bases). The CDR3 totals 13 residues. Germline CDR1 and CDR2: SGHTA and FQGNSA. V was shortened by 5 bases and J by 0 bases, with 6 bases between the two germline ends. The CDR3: CASSDRSTDTQYF. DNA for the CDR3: TGTGCCAGCAGCGACAGAAGCACAGATACGCAGTATTTT.

The CDR3 nucleotides read TGTGCCAGTAGTTGGCAGGGCAACTACGAGCAGTACTTC. This translates into CASSWQGNYEQYF. The chain links TRBV19 to TRBJ2-7; tentatively, D is TRBD1 (5 bases). Trimming pared 5 bases from V and 3 bases from J, leaving 11 bases between. Germline CDR1 and CDR2: LNHDA and SQIVND (reference sequence). The CDR3 is 13 amino acids.

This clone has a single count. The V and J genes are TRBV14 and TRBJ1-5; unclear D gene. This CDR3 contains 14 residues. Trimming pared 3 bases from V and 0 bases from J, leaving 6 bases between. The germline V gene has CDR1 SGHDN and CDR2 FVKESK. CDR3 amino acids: CASSHPGSNQPQHF. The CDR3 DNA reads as TGTGCCAGCAGCCATCCAGGTAGCAATCAGCCCCAGCATTTT.

The CDR3 spells CASLATGTGNPGGRTEAFF. CDR3 nucleotide sequence: TGTGCCAGCCTCGCAACCGGGACAGGTAACCCCGGAGGGAGGACTGAAGCTTTCTTT. The J gene is TRBJ1-1, the V gene TRBV7-9; TRBD1 agrees at 8 bases. Germline CDR1 and CDR2: SEHNR and FQNEAQ (reference sequence). The V and J ends lost 8 bases and 5 bases, in that order; junction bases with no gene match: 25. There are 19 residues in the CDR3.

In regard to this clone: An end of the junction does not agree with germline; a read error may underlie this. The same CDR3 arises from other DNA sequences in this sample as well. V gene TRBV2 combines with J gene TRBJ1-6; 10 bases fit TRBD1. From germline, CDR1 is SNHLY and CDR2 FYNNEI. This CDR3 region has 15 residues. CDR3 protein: CASSTKGQGNSPLHF. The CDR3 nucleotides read TGTGCCAGCAGTACGAAGGGACAGGGGAATTCCCCCCTCCACTTT.

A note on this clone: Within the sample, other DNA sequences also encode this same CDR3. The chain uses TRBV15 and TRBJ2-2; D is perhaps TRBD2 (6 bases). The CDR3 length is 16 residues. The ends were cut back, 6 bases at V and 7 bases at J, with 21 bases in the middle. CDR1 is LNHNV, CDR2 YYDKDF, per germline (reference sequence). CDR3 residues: CATSGLLGGQIGELFF. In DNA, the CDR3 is TGTGCCACCAGTGGACTCCTCGGGGGTCAGATCGGGGAGCTGTTTTTT. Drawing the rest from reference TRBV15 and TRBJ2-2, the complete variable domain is DAMVIQNPRYQVTQFGKPVTLSCSQTLNHNVMYWYQQKSSQAPKLLFHYYDKDFNNEADTPDNFQSRRPNTSFCFLDIRSPGLGDTAMYLCATSGLLGGQIGELFFGEGSRLTVL.

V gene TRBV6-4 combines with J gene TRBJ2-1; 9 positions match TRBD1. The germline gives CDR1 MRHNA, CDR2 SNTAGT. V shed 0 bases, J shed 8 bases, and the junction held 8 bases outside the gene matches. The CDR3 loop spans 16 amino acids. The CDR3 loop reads CASSDSSVGQGHEQFF. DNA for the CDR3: TGTGCCAGCAGTGACTCGAGTGTAGGACAGGGGCATGAGCAGTTCTTC.

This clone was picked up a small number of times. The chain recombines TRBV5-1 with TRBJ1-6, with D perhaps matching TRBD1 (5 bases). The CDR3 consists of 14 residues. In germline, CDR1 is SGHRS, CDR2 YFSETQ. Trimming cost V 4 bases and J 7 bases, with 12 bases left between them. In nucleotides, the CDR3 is TGCGCCAGCAGCGCTGGGGCCAGCAATTCACCCCTCCACTTT. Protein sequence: CASSAGASNSPLHF.

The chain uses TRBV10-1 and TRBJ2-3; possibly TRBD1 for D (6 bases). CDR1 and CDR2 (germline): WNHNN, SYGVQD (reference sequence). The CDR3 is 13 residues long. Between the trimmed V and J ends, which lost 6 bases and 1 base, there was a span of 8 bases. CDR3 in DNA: TGCGCCAGCAGGGCAGGGGGCACAGATACGCAGTATTTT. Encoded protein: CASRAGGTDTQYF.

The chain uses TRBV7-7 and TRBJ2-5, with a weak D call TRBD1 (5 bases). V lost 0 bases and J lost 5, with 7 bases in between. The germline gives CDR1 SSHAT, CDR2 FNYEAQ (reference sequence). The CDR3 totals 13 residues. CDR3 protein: CASSLAGRETQYF. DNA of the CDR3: TGTGCCAGCAGCTTAGCGGGGCGGGAGACCCAGTACTTC.

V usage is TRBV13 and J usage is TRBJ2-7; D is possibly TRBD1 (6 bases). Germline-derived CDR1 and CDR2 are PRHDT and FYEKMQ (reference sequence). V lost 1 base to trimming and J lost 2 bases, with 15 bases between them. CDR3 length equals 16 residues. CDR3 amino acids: CASSLVRQGIPYEQYF. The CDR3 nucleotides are TGTGCCAGCAGCTTAGTAAGGCAGGGGATTCCCTACGAGCAGTACTTC.

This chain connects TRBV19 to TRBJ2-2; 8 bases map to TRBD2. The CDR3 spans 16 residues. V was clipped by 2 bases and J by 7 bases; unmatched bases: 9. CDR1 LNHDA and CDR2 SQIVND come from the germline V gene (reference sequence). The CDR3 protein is CASSITGGAYSGELFF. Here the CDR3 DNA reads TGTGCCAGTAGTATAACCGGGGGGGCTTATAGCGGGGAGCTGTTTTTT.

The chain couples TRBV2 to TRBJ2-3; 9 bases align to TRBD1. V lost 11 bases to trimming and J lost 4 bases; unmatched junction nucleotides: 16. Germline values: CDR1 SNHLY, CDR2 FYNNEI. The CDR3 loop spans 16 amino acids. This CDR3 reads CAGGTTGTGSPDTQYF. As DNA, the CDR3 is TGTGCCGGGGGGACGACCGGGACAGGGTCGCCAGATACGCAGTATTTT.

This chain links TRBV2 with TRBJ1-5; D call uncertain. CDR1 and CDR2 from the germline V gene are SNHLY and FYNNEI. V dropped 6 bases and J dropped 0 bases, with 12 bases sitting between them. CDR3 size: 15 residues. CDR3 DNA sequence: TGTGCCAGCAGGAGGACTCTCTATAGCAATCAGCCCCAGCATTTT. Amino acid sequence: CASRRTLYSNQPQHF. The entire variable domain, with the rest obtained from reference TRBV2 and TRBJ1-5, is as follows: EPEVTQTPSHQVTQMGQEVILRCVPISNHLYFYWYRQILGQKVEFLVSFYNNEISEKSEIFDDQFSVERPDGSNFTLKIRSTKLEDSAMYFCASRRTLYSNQPQHFGDGTRLSIL.

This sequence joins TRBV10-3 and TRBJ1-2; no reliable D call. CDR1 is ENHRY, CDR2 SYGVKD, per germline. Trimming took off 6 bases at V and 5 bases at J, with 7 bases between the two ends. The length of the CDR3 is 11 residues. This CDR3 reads CAISLEYGYTF. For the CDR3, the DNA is TGTGCCATCAGCCTGGAGTATGGCTACACCTTC.

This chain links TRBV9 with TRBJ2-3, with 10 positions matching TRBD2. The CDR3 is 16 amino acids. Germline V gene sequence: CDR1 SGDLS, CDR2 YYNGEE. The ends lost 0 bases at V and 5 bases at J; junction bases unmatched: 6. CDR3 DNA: TGTGCCAGCAGCGTAGTTATAGCGGGGGGTTTAGATACGCAGTATTTT. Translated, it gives CASSVVIAGGLDTQYF.

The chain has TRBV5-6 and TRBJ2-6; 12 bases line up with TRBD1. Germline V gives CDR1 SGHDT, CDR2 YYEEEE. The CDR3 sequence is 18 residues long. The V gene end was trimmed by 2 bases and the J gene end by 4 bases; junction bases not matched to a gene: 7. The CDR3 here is CASSLFRDRGLGANVLTF. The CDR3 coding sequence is TGTGCCAGCAGCTTATTCCGGGACAGGGGGCTAGGGGCCAACGTCCTGACTTTC.